This T cell receptor beta chain was captured by sequencing in a study of Ad26.COV2.S vaccination and SARS-CoV-2 variants. In the study overall: The authors gave Ad26.COV2.S intramuscularly, either once or twice 56 days apart. Points from the study as a whole: The TCR-based breadth and depth measures might underestimate overall T cell responses. Reported findings describe substantial breadth in spike-specific CD8+ and CD4+ T cell responses following vaccination.

Treatment meaning: some 20 received Ad26.COV2.S at low or high dose, single or two shots; five or six received placebo; per-sample allocation not given. After the first vaccine or placebo injection, samples were drawn on day 63. The donor was a Boston adult aged 18-55 years. V lost 3 bases to trimming and J lost 2 bases, with 5 bases between them. CDR3 length: 13 amino acids. Germline-derived CDR1 and CDR2 are WNHNN and SYGVQD (reference sequence). Of note for this clone: Its antigen is not identified.

The protocol was immunoSEQ multiplex PCR, while the TCRdb copy is restricted to in-frame clones and leaves out a portion. This repertoire shows about 330,000 clones, roughly 90% found once; its top ten account for around 5.5%. The material sequenced was peripheral blood, taken in a trial of Ad26.COV2.S vaccine versus placebo. This chain links TRBV10-1 with TRBJ1-3; no definite D call. The receptor was isolated from a person between 18 and 60 years old who received the Ad26.COV2.S COVID-19 vaccine or a placebo. CDR3 protein: CASSETAGNTIYF. The CDR3 DNA reads TGCGCCAGCAGTGAAACAGCTGGAAACACCATATATTTT.